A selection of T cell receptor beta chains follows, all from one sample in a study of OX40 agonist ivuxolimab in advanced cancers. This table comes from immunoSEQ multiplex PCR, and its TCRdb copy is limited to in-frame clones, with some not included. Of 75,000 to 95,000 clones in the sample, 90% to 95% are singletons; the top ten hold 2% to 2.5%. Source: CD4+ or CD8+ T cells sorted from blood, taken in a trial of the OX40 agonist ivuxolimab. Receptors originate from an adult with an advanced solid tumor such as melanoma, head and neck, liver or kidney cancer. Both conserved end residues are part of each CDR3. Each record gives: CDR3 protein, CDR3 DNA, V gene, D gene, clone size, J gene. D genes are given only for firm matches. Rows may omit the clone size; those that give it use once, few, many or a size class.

CASSQVVGANQPQHF,TGCGCCAGCAGCCAAGTGGTAGGGGCAAATCAGCCCCAGCATTTT,TRBV4-3,.,.,TRBJ1-5
CASSLTGDRNTEAFF,TGTGCCAGCAGCTTAACAGGGGACAGGAACACTGAAGCTTTCTTT,TRBV7-9,TRBD1,.,TRBJ1-1
CASSAQGIGFGTQYF,TGTGCCAGCAGCGCTCAGGGGATAGGGTTTGGGACCCAGTACTTC,TRBV9,.,.,TRBJ2-5
CASETGTGAGKLFF,TGCGCCAGCGAGACCGGGACAGGCGCTGGAAAACTGTTTTTT,TRBV5-1,TRBD1,.,TRBJ1-4
CASSLERRSSYNSPLHF,TGTGCCAGCAGCTTGGAAAGGCGGAGCTCCTATAATTCACCCCTCCACTTT,TRBV5-6,.,.,TRBJ1-6
CASTASGSLADTQYF,TGTGCCAGTACGGCTAGCGGGAGTTTAGCAGATACGCAGTATTTT,TRBV19,TRBD2,.,TRBJ2-3
CASSQGLAYNEQFF,TGTGCCAGCAGCCAAGGACTAGCTTACAATGAGCAGTTCTTC,TRBV7-2,TRBD2,once,TRBJ2-1
CASSLGVNTEAFF,TGTGCCAGCAGCTTGGGAGTAAACACTGAAGCTTTCTTT,TRBV5-5,.,.,TRBJ1-1
CASSTLQGASRETQYF,TGTGCCAGCAGCACCTTACAGGGGGCCAGTAGAGAGACCCAGTACTTC,TRBV5-4,TRBD1,.,TRBJ2-5
CASSLLGSAGANVLTF,TGTGCCAGCAGTTTGCTAGGGTCTGCTGGGGCCAACGTCCTGACTTTC,TRBV28,.,.,TRBJ2-6
CASSDKGFGSPLHF,TGTGCCAGCAGTGACAAGGGGTTTGGTTCACCCCTCCACTTT,TRBV25-1,.,.,TRBJ1-6
CASRDRTQGARGYTF,TGTGCCAGCAGAGACCGGACACAGGGGGCGCGTGGCTACACCTTC,TRBV2,TRBD1,once,TRBJ1-2
CASSFHGTNEKLFF,TGCGCCAGCAGCTTCCACGGAACTAATGAAAAACTGTTTTTT,TRBV5-1,.,.,TRBJ1-4
CASRNPRLSVENEQFF,TGTGCCAGCAGGAACCCTCGGCTGTCCGTCGAGAATGAGCAGTTCTTC,TRBV7-3,.,.,TRBJ2-1
CASSQVPSPGGYEQYF,TGCGCCAGCAGCCAAGTCCCCAGCCCAGGGGGCTACGAGCAGTACTTC,TRBV4-1,TRBD1,.,TRBJ2-7
CASSGQGNEQYF,TGTGCCAGCAGTGGACAGGGGAACGAGCAGTACTTC,TRBV2,TRBD1,.,TRBJ2-7
CASSLTQNQPQHF,TGTGCCAGCAGCTTAACCCAGAATCAGCCCCAGCATTTT,TRBV7-2,.,.,TRBJ1-5
CASSLSGGNYEQYF,TGTGCCAGCAGCTTGTCGGGGGGAAACTACGAGCAGTACTTC,TRBV5-1,TRBD2,.,TRBJ2-7
CASRPPPRTDTQYF,TGTGCCAGCAGGCCCCCTCCCCGCACAGATACGCAGTATTTT,TRBV7-2,.,once,TRBJ2-3
CASSFNGEGNTEAFF,TGCGCCAGCAGCTTCAACGGGGAAGGGAACACTGAAGCTTTCTTT,TRBV5-1,.,.,TRBJ1-1
CASSATGQGDGIQYF,TGTGCCAGCAGTGCCACCGGACAGGGCGACGGCATTCAGTACTTC,TRBV6-1,TRBD1,.,TRBJ2-4
CASGPFASGANVLTF,TGTGCCAGCGGCCCTTTTGCGTCTGGGGCCAACGTCCTGACTTTC,TRBV6-4,.,.,TRBJ2-6
CASSKATWGVDGYTF,TGTGCCAGCAGCAAAGCTACGTGGGGTGTGGATGGCTACACCTTC,TRBV21-1,.,once,TRBJ1-2
CASSSPGGRVETQYF,TGTGCCAGCAGCTCCCCCGGGGGGCGGGTGGAGACCCAGTACTTC,TRBV5-4,.,once,TRBJ2-5
CASSPLGLAGGDEQYF,TGTGCCAGCAGCCCATTGGGACTAGCGGGGGGGGACGAGCAGTACTTC,TRBV7-2,TRBD2,.,TRBJ2-7
CSVGGSLDYGYTF,TGCAGCGTTGGGGGCAGCCTAGACTATGGCTACACCTTC,TRBV29-1,.,.,TRBJ1-2
CASIIGGLAGETAYNEQFF,TGTGCCAGCATCATAGGGGGACTAGCGGGAGAAACGGCCTACAATGAGCAGTTCTTC,TRBV21-1,.,.,TRBJ2-1
CASSLVPIAGKYF,TGTGCCAGCAGTTTAGTCCCCATTGCAGGGAAGTACTTC,TRBV28,.,.,TRBJ2-7
CASSQDMTSGRVGYADTQYF,TGCGCCAGCAGCCAAGATATGACTAGCGGGAGGGTCGGGTACGCAGATACGCAGTATTTT,TRBV4-1,TRBD2,.,TRBJ2-3
CASSPWTGEGYYEQYF,TGTGCCAGCAGCCCGTGGACAGGGGAGGGCTACTACGAGCAGTACTTC,TRBV2,TRBD1,.,TRBJ2-7
CASSLTDFEAFF,TGTGCCAGCAGCTTGACAGACTTCGAAGCTTTCTTT,TRBV7-9,.,.,TRBJ1-1
CASRRTSGLMETQYF,TGTGCCAGCAGAAGGACTAGCGGGTTGATGGAGACCCAGTACTTC,TRBV9,TRBD2,.,TRBJ2-5
CASSELSTNNEQFF,TGTGCCAGCAGTGAATTATCGACAAACAATGAGCAGTTCTTC,TRBV2,.,.,TRBJ2-1
CASKGGTSSYNEQFF,TGTGCCAGCAAGGGCGGGACTAGCAGTTACAATGAGCAGTTCTTC,TRBV28,TRBD2,.,TRBJ2-1
CASSRGAGNYEQYF,TGTGCCAGCAGCCGAGGGGCAGGGAACTACGAGCAGTACTTC,TRBV7-2,.,.,TRBJ2-7
CASSRLPGLAGGSYNEQFF,TGTGCCAGCAGTAGGCTCCCGGGACTAGCGGGAGGCTCCTACAATGAGCAGTTCTTC,TRBV27,TRBD2,.,TRBJ2-1
CASSPIATSLPNYGYTF,TGTGCCAGCAGCCCCATCGCAACCAGCTTACCAAACTATGGCTACACCTTC,TRBV7-2,.,once,TRBJ1-2
CASRSGRRDEKLFF,TGCGCCAGCAGATCGGGACGTCGGGATGAAAAACTGTTTTTT,TRBV5-1,.,.,TRBJ1-4
CAWNPGQGLYYGYTF,TGTGCCTGGAACCCCGGACAGGGACTTTACTATGGCTACACCTTC,TRBV30,TRBD1,.,TRBJ1-2
CASRTGAGTDTQYF,TGTGCCAGCCGTACAGGAGCGGGCACAGATACGCAGTATTTT,TRBV6-1,.,.,TRBJ2-3
CASRKAGGYEQYF,TGTGCCAGCAGAAAAGCCGGGGGTTACGAGCAGTACTTC,TRBV6-6,.,.,TRBJ2-7
CAVRSSGNTIYF,TGTGCCGTCAGGAGCTCTGGAAACACCATATATTTT,TRBV6-5,.,.,TRBJ1-3
CASSKGQPHEKLFF,TGCGCCAGCAGCAAAGGACAGCCCCATGAAAAACTGTTTTTT,TRBV5-1,.,.,TRBJ1-4
CSVESSSTYEQYF,TGCAGCGTTGAATCTAGTAGTACCTACGAGCAGTACTTC,TRBV29-1,.,.,TRBJ2-7
CASSPRGQPQHF,TGTGCCAGCAGTCCCCGGGGTCAGCCCCAGCATTTT,TRBV28,.,.,TRBJ1-5
CASSPLGSGGNQPQHF,TGTGCCAGCTCACCACTAGGATCGGGAGGCAATCAGCCCCAGCATTTT,TRBV18,.,.,TRBJ1-5
CASSYEGAGRSPLHF,TGTGCCAGCAGTTACGAAGGGGCAGGGCGTTCACCCCTCCACTTT,TRBV6-5,.,.,TRBJ1-6
CAISNPGGVGGNTIYF,TGTGCCATCAGCAACCCAGGGGGCGTAGGTGGAAACACCATATATTTT,TRBV10-3,TRBD1,.,TRBJ1-3
CAWSGGTFLHNQPQHF,TGTGCCTGGAGTGGGGGTACCTTTCTACACAATCAGCCCCAGCATTTT,TRBV30,.,.,TRBJ1-5